The next 16 T cell receptor beta chains were all read from a single sample in a study of shared clonotypes between healthy human individuals. The method was immunoSEQ multiplex PCR; TCRdb's version includes in-frame clones alone and lacks a portion of them. The table lists approximately 400,000 clones, just over 95% of them singletons, with more than 0.3% in the top ten. Sequencing used memory CD8+ T cells sorted from blood. Sample subset: CD45RO+ cells pooled with CCR7-negative TemRA cells. The receptors derive from a man aged 30-40 years in good health.

The J gene is TRBJ2-1, the V gene TRBV27; 9 bases map to TRBD1. The J segment lost 0 bases and the V segment lost 4 bases, leaving 25 bases of the junction unmatched. The V gene's germline CDR1 is MNHEY and CDR2 SMNVEV (reference sequence). CDR3 length: 23 amino acids. CDR3 nucleotides: TGTGCCAGCAGTTCAAGGGGGTCTCCGGGACAGGGAAGTCTTAGTGGCTCCTACAATGAGCAGTTCTTC. This codes for CASSSRGSPGQGSLSGSYNEQFF.

This chain connects TRBV5-1 to TRBJ2-1, with 7 bases lining up with TRBD2. The CDR3 runs 14 residues. The ends lost 2 bases at V and 7 bases at J; junction bases unmatched: 6. Looked up from germline, CDR1 is SGHRS and CDR2 is YFSETQ. This CDR3 reads CASSLTGAGNEQFF. In DNA form, the CDR3 reads TGCGCCAGCAGCTTAACGGGAGCGGGGAATGAGCAGTTCTTC.

The rearrangement joins TRBV28 to TRBJ2-7; 7 bases match TRBD1. The germline V gene encodes CDR1 MDHEN and CDR2 SYDVKM. V lost 4 bases, J lost 2 bases, and 8 bases stayed unmatched. The CDR3 extends over 15 amino acids. The CDR3 loop reads CASSSSDRETYEQYF. The CDR3 DNA reads as TGTGCCAGCAGTTCCTCCGACAGGGAAACCTACGAGCAGTACTTC.

The chain has TRBV19 and TRBJ1-5; TRBD1 is a possible D gene (6 bases). Trimming took off 7 bases at V and 0 bases at J, with 16 bases between the two ends. The CDR3 covers 16 residues. CDR1 is LNHDA and CDR2 is SQIVND in the germline V gene (reference sequence). CDR3 in DNA: TGTGCCAGTACAAGACGGACAGATAATAGCAATCAGCCCCAGCATTTT. It yields the protein CASTRRTDNSNQPQHF. Variable domain in full (rest from reference TRBV19 and TRBJ1-5): DGGITQSPKYLFRKEGQNVTLSCEQNLNHDAMYWYRQDPGQGLRLIYYSQIVNDFQKGDIAEGYSVSREKKESFPLTVTSAQKNPTAFYLCASTRRTDNSNQPQHFGDGTRLSIL.

The chain combines TRBV28 with TRBJ2-2; D is unclear. V gave up 1 base and J gave up 1 base, with 10 bases separating them. This CDR3 has 16 residues. Germline lookup yields CDR1 MDHEN and CDR2 SYDVKM. CDR3 loop: CASSLFAGRNTGELFF. As DNA, the CDR3 is TGTGCCAGCAGTTTATTTGCAGGCCGGAACACCGGGGAGCTGTTTTTT.

The V and J genes are TRBV28 and TRBJ1-5; no clear D gene. The CDR3 has 16 residues. Trimming removed 3 bases from V and 3 bases from J, with 15 bases in between. The V gene's germline CDR1 is MDHEN and CDR2 SYDVKM. The CDR3 bases are TGTGCCAGCAGTTTCGATCGGGGTTCCTTCAATCAGCCCCAGCATTTT. Translated, it gives CASSFDRGSFNQPQHF.

CDR3 protein: CASSESGQGNGYTF. For the CDR3, the DNA is TGTGCCAGCAGTGAATCCGGCCAGGGGAATGGCTACACCTTC. V gene TRBV25-1 combines with J gene TRBJ1-2; D is possibly TRBD1 (6 bases). The CDR3 covers 14 residues. Trimming cost V 1 base and J 6 bases, with 12 bases left between them. CDR1 MGHDK and CDR2 SYGVNS come from the germline V gene.

J is TRBJ2-3 and V is TRBV11-2, with 10 bases matching TRBD2. The CDR3 is made up of 17 amino acids. Per germline, CDR1 SGHAT and CDR2 FQNNGV. After removal of 4 bases from V and 4 bases from J, the junction contained 11 bases not matched to a gene. In DNA, the CDR3 is TGTGCCAGCAGCTCCCAGATAGGGACTAGCGTGGCAGATACGCAGTATTTT. Residues: CASSSQIGTSVADTQYF.

CDR3 bases: TGTGCCAGCAGTTCAGGCAGGGGGCTAGGGCTCACCCTCTATGGCTACACCTTC. This codes for CASSSGRGLGLTLYGYTF. This chain joins TRBV28 and TRBJ1-2; 8 bases line up with TRBD1. V was pared by 4 bases and J by 4 bases, with 17 bases of the junction left unmatched. Per germline, CDR1 MDHEN and CDR2 SYDVKM. This CDR3 is built from 18 residues.

The CDR3 here is CASSLGSGVRGTGELFF. The CDR3 DNA reads as TGTGCCAGCAGCTTGGGTTCTGGTGTGCGAGGCACCGGGGAGCTGTTTTTT. The chain joins TRBV5-4 to TRBJ2-2; D unclear. The germline V gene has CDR1 SGHNT and CDR2 YYREEE (reference sequence). The CDR3 extends over 17 amino acids. V lost 0 bases, J lost 4 bases, and 16 bases lay in between.

J is TRBJ2-7 and V is TRBV20-1; no clear D gene. V lost 4 bases, J lost 4 bases, and 8 bases lay in between. The CDR3 is 11 residues long. The germline V gene encodes CDR1 DFQATT and CDR2 SNEGSKA (reference sequence). The CDR3 loop reads CSANEVYEQYF. The CDR3 DNA reads TGCAGTGCTAACGAGGTTTACGAGCAGTACTTC.

This chain joins TRBV25-1 and TRBJ2-2, with D unclear. This CDR3 comprises 12 residues. Germline loops: CDR1 MGHDK, CDR2 SYGVNS. V was trimmed by 1 base and J by 7 bases, leaving 4 bases between them. DNA of the CDR3: TGTGCCAGCAGTGAATGGAACGGGGAGCTGTTTTTT. It yields the protein CASSEWNGELFF. The variable domain in full, completed from reference TRBV25-1 and TRBJ2-2, reads EADIYQTPRYLVIGTGKKITLECSQTMGHDKMYWYQQDPGMELHLIHYSYGVNSTEKGDLSSESTVSRIRTEHFPLTLESARPSHTSQYLCASSEWNGELFFGEGSRLTVL.

The V gene is TRBV5-1, the J gene TRBJ2-7; D assignment may be TRBD1 or TRBD2 (5 bases each). The length of the CDR3 is 19 residues. V was trimmed by 5 bases and J by 3 bases, leaving 30 bases between them. Germline V gene sequence: CDR1 SGHRS, CDR2 YFSETQ. The CDR3 nucleotides read TGCGCCAGCAGGGTCAACGGGATGGGGCGCGGGCTTTACTTCTACGAGCAGTACTTC. It codes for CASRVNGMGRGLYFYEQYF.

Regarding this clone: In the same sample, other DNA sequences code for this CDR3. The V call is TRBV28, the J call TRBJ2-1; D remains unclear. The CDR3 is 11 residues long. Germline assignment: CDR1 MDHEN and CDR2 SYDVKM. V lost 5 bases and J 4 bases, leaving 3 bases between the germline ends. CDR3 loop: CASSTYNEQFF. The CDR3 nucleotides read TGTGCCAGCAGTACTTACAATGAGCAGTTCTTC.

This clone is a singleton in its sample. The V call is TRBV14, the J call TRBJ2-7, with TRBD1 as a possible D gene (6 bases). CDR1 SGHDN and CDR2 FVKESK come from the germline V gene. CDR3 length: 15 residues. Trimming cost V 4 bases and J 4 bases, with 17 bases left between them. The CDR3 DNA follows: TGTGCCAGCAGCCTCGGGACACCGAGTTGGTACGAGCAGTACTTC. Amino acid sequence: CASSLGTPSWYEQYF.

The chain recombines TRBV9 with TRBJ2-1, with 9 bases matching TRBD1. V was pared by 4 bases and J by 7 bases, with 9 bases of the junction left unmatched. CDR3 size: 15 residues. Looked up from germline, CDR1 is SGDLS and CDR2 is YYNGEE. The CDR3 is CASSPIVGQGNEQFF. CDR3 sequence (DNA): TGTGCCAGCAGCCCCATCGTAGGACAGGGGAATGAGCAGTTCTTC.